The clone carrying this TCR beta chain has at least ten counts. One junction end disagrees with the germline gene, perhaps due to a read error. The data derive from a study of tumor-infiltrating lymphocytes in oesophageal squamous cell carcinoma. The CDR3 totals 14 residues. CDR1 is SGHNT and CDR2 is YENEEA in the germline V gene. TCRdb processed the PCR reads anew with MiXCR; each CDR3 protein has one entry. The table includes over 15,000 distinct CDR3 sequences, around 51% detected once. This clonotype was obtained from a female donor with esophageal squamous cell carcinoma. The chain couples TRBV11-3 to TRBJ2-5, with 8 nucleotides matching TRBD1. Sequencing was carried out using esophageal tumor tissue. The chain's CDR3 is CASSTGQGSSPLHF. DNA of the CDR3: TGTGCCAGCAGCACAGGACAGGGATCTTCACCCCTCCACTTC. Using reference TRBV11-3 and TRBJ2-5 for the parts outside the CDR3, the full variable domain is EAGVVQSPRYKIIEKKQPVAFWCNPISGHNTLYWYLQNLGQGPELLIRYENEEAVDDSQLPKDRFSAERLKGVDSTLKIQPAELGDSAVYLCASSTGQGSSPLHFGPGTRLLVL.